The rows below give T cell receptor beta chains drawn from one sample of a study of spatial heterogeneity in lung cancer. TCRdb itself ran the 5' RACE reads through MiXCR, one entry per CDR3 protein. Here the sample spans 50,000 to 65,000 distinct CDR3 sequences, less than 8.5% being singletons. The material was PBMCs, obtained at surgery. The receptor set was obtained from a female donor with early-stage non-small cell lung cancer. The CDR3 runs from the conserved cysteine through the conserved F or W. The D gene is left open where the match is weak. Rows give clone size only sometimes, using once, few, many, or a class for an expanded clone.

size: few; J: TRBJ2-1; D: TRBD2; V: TRBV4-1; DNA: TGCGCCAGCAGCCAAGAGGCTAGCGGGGTGGTGAATGAGCAGTTCTTC; CDR3: CASSQEASGVVNEQFF
size: many; J: TRBJ2-7; D: -; V: TRBV11-1; DNA: TGTGCCAGCAGCTTACGACAGTACACTTACGAGCAGTACTTC; CDR3: CASSLRQYTYEQYF
size: many; J: TRBJ1-1; D: -; V: TRBV12-3/TRBV12-4; DNA: TGTGCCAGCAGTCCTCAGGGCGTTCGAACTGAAGCTTTCTTT; CDR3: CASSPQGVRTEAFF
size: -; J: TRBJ1-3; D: -; V: TRBV11-2; DNA: TGTGCCAGCAGCCCAGACCCTGGAAACACCATATATTTT; CDR3: CASSPDPGNTIYF
size: many; J: TRBJ1-2; D: -; V: TRBV7-9; DNA: TGTGCCAGCAGCTTGGGGGCTTATGGCTACACCTTC; CDR3: CASSLGAYGYTF
size: many; J: TRBJ2-5; D: TRBD2; V: TRBV4-2; DNA: TGTGCCAGCAGCCAAGATAGGACTAGCGCGGAGACCCAGTACTTC; CDR3: CASSQDRTSAETQYF
size: many; J: TRBJ2-3; D: TRBD1; V: TRBV2; DNA: TGTGCCAGCAGTGAAGATCGGCCCCCGGGACAGGGGAGGTGGAATACGCAGTATTTT; CDR3: CASSEDRPPGQGRWNTQYF
size: many; J: TRBJ2-2; D: TRBD2; V: TRBV9; DNA: TGTGCCAGCACCCCTAGCGGGGGGGCGAACACCGGGGAGCTGTTTTTT; CDR3: CASTPSGGANTGELFF
size: -; J: TRBJ2-5; D: -; V: TRBV7-9; DNA: TGTGCCAGCATCGAAGATGTGGGGAAGACCCAGCACTTC; CDR3: CASIEDVGKTQHF
size: many; J: TRBJ1-6; D: -; V: TRBV30; DNA: TGTGCCTGCGGCCGGCGTGGGTTTGATTCACCCCTCCACTTT; CDR3: CACGRRGFDSPLHF
size: many; J: TRBJ2-3; D: -; V: TRBV5-4; DNA: TGTGCCAGCAGCGGGGGGATGGGAGATACGCAGTATTTT; CDR3: CASSGGMGDTQYF
size: many; J: TRBJ2-7; D: -; V: TRBV9; DNA: TGTGCCAGCAGCCCGCGGGACAGCGCCTACGAGCAGTACTTC; CDR3: CASSPRDSAYEQYF
size: many; J: TRBJ2-4; D: -; V: TRBV2; DNA: TGTGCCAGCAGTGACCCCGCGGGCATGGTTGACATTCAGTACTTC; CDR3: CASSDPAGMVDIQYF
size: many; J: TRBJ2-5; D: TRBD2; V: TRBV2; DNA: TGTGCCAGCAGAGGGACTAGCCTCCAAGAGACCCAGTACTTC; CDR3: CASRGTSLQETQYF
size: -; J: TRBJ2-3; D: -; V: TRBV28; DNA: TGTGCCAGCAGCCAAGGGGGGGCCCCAGATACGCAGTATTTT; CDR3: CASSQGGAPDTQYF
size: many; J: TRBJ1-1; D: -; V: TRBV10-2; DNA: TGCGCCAGCAGTGTGGCAGCAGGCACTGAAGCTTTCTTT; CDR3: CASSVAAGTEAFF
size: -; J: TRBJ2-2; D: TRBD1; V: TRBV7-3; DNA: TGTGCCAGCAGGGGGGACAGTCAAGCCGGGGAGCTGTTTTTT; CDR3: CASRGDSQAGELFF
size: many; J: TRBJ1-2; D: -; V: TRBV7-8; DNA: TGTGCCAGCAGCTTAGATCCCCTGAGGGGCTACACCTTC; CDR3: CASSLDPLRGYTF
size: -; J: TRBJ2-7; D: TRBD1; V: TRBV5-6; DNA: TGTGCCAGCAGCTTCGGGGACAGACCCTACGAGCAGTACTTC; CDR3: CASSFGDRPYEQYF
size: -; J: TRBJ2-5; D: -; V: TRBV18; DNA: TGTGCCAGCCAAGTCCTGGCGGGCCAAGAGACCCAGTACTTC; CDR3: CASQVLAGQETQYF
size: few; J: TRBJ1-1; D: -; V: TRBV6-2/TRBV6-3; DNA: TGTGCCAGCAGCTACCCCGCGTTTGAAGCTTTCTTT; CDR3: CASSYPAFEAFF
size: few; J: TRBJ1-6; D: -; V: TRBV10-3; DNA: TGTGCCATCAATTCGGCGGACGGTGGTAATTCACCCCTCCACTTT; CDR3: CAINSADGGNSPLHF
size: many; J: TRBJ1-5; D: -; V: TRBV20-1; DNA: TGCAGTGCTAGATCCCCTCAGGGAGATCAGCCCCAGCATTTT; CDR3: CSARSPQGDQPQHF
size: many; J: TRBJ2-6; D: -; V: TRBV18; DNA: TGTGCCAGCTCACAATCTCTGGGAGAGGCCAACGTCCTGACTTTC; CDR3: CASSQSLGEANVLTF
size: many; J: TRBJ1-4; D: TRBD1; V: TRBV4-2; DNA: TGTGCCAGCAGACCGGCGGGACAGGGTGATAATGAAAAACTGTTTTTT; CDR3: CASRPAGQGDNEKLFF
size: many; J: TRBJ1-1; D: -; V: TRBV3-1; DNA: TGTGCCAGCAGCCTGGGGGCGTTGAACACTGAAGCTTTCTTT; CDR3: CASSLGALNTEAFF
size: -; J: TRBJ2-4; D: -; V: TRBV5-1; DNA: TGCGCCAGCAGTCCGACGGGAAACATTCAGTACTTC; CDR3: CASSPTGNIQYF